Listed below are T cell receptor beta chains from one sample, sequenced in a study of identical twins. TCRdb reanalysed the 5' RACE reads using MiXCR and keeps one entry per CDR3 protein. The sample lists under 900,000 distinct CDR3 sequences, roughly an eighth occurring once. This sample also belongs to another study, concerning yellow fever vaccine responses in identical twins.

Material: PBMCs. The receptors stem from a woman between 18 and 29 years old in good health. Both conserved end residues are part of each CDR3. D genes are given only for firm matches. Clone size is not always given. Where it is, it says once, few, many or a class for expanded clones.

>NA|TRBJ2-3|few|TRBV20-1
CSARVRTDTQYF
TGCAGTGCTAGAGTGAGGACAGATACGCAGTATTTT
>NA|TRBJ2-1|many|TRBV27
CASSPIPGYNEQFF
TGTGCCAGCAGTCCAATCCCTGGGTACAATGAGCAGTTCTTC
>NA|TRBJ2-5|few|TRBV28
CASSLIGSTFQETQYF
TGTGCCAGCAGTTTAATTGGTTCTACCTTCCAAGAGACCCAGTACTTC
>NA|TRBJ1-3|NA|TRBV9
CASSVEGTASGNTIYF
TGTGCCAGCAGCGTAGAAGGAACCGCCTCTGGAAACACCATATATTTT
>NA|TRBJ2-2|NA|TRBV3-1
CASSQSRTSNTGELFF
TGTGCCAGCAGCCAAAGTAGGACTTCGAACACCGGGGAGCTGTTTTTT
>NA|TRBJ1-2|many|TRBV7-9
CASSLGDGYTF
TGTGCCAGCAGCTTAGGCGATGGCTACACCTTC
>NA|TRBJ2-3|NA|TRBV7-2
CASSLMGGDTDTQYF
TGTGCCAGCAGCCTAATGGGGGGCGACACAGATACGCAGTATTTT
>TRBD1|TRBJ1-4|NA|TRBV6-5
CASSYSPTGQGRYNEKLFF
TGTGCCAGCAGTTACTCCCCCACCGGACAGGGGAGGTATAATGAAAAACTGTTTTTT
>NA|TRBJ2-7|many|TRBV4-1
CASSQDLAERSSYEQYF
TGCGCCAGCAGCCAAGATCTTGCCGAGAGGAGCTCCTACGAGCAGTACTTC
>NA|TRBJ1-5|NA|TRBV12-5
CASGPDSNQPQHF
TGTGCTAGTGGCCCGGACAGCAATCAGCCCCAGCATTTT
>TRBD2|TRBJ2-2|NA|TRBV15
CATSSKRGVITGELFF
TGTGCCACCAGCAGTAAGCGGGGGGTCATCACCGGGGAGCTGTTTTTT
>NA|TRBJ1-6|few|TRBV12-3/TRBV12-4
CASSLRRGSPLHF
TGTGCCAGCAGTCTCAGAAGGGGATCACCCCTCCACTTT
>NA|TRBJ2-4|few|TRBV15
CATSRDLGGVKAKNIQYF
TGTGCCACCAGCAGAGATCTAGGAGGGGTTAAGGCCAAAAACATTCAGTACTTC
>TRBD1|TRBJ2-2|few|TRBV5-6
CASSLYRGRTGELFF
TGTGCCAGCAGCCTATACAGGGGGCGGACCGGGGAGCTGTTTTTT
>NA|TRBJ1-1|few|TRBV20-1
CSAPIRAMNTEAFF
TGCAGTGCTCCAATTCGGGCCATGAACACTGAAGCTTTCTTT
>NA|TRBJ2-7|many|TRBV6-5
CASSYLGNQLDEQYF
TGTGCCAGCAGTTACTTAGGGAACCAGCTAGACGAGCAGTACTTC
>TRBD1|TRBJ2-7|few|TRBV7-4
CASTSGQGSLEQYF
TGTGCCAGCACTTCTGGACAGGGATCGCTGGAGCAGTACTTC
>NA|TRBJ1-2|NA|TRBV5-1
CASSSPPHADGYTF
TGCGCCAGCAGCTCGCCCCCCCACGCGGATGGCTACACCTTC
>TRBD1|TRBJ1-2|many|TRBV4-1
CASSPGTGGRGYTF
TGCGCCAGCAGTCCTGGGACAGGGGGCCGCGGCTACACCTTC
>TRBD2|TRBJ2-2|few|TRBV5-5
CASRPPTAGGGTGELFF
TGTGCCAGCAGGCCGCCCACAGCGGGAGGGGGGACCGGGGAGCTGTTTTTT
>NA|TRBJ2-7|few|TRBV7-2
CASSLGFSSSYEQYF
TGTGCCAGCAGCTTAGGGTTTTCCAGCTCCTACGAGCAGTACTTC
>TRBD1|TRBJ2-1|many|TRBV9
CASSVQGADNEQFF
TGTGCCAGCAGCGTTCAGGGGGCGGACAATGAGCAGTTCTTC
>NA|TRBJ1-6|NA|TRBV4-2
CASSQEMSRGSPLHF
TGTGCCAGCAGCCAAGAGATGTCCCGCGGTTCACCCCTCCACTTT